The rows below give T cell receptor beta chains drawn from one sample of a study. Using its own MiXCR run on the RT-PCR reads, TCRdb lists one record per CDR3 protein. The data show about 680,000 distinct CDR3 sequences, 14% seen once. Sequenced material: memory CD4+ T cells from blood. These receptors were obtained from a female donor in good health, serving as a healthy control. The CDR3 runs from the conserved cysteine through the conserved F or W. Each record gives: D gene, V gene, J gene, clone size, CDR3 protein, CDR3 DNA. D genes are given only for firm matches. Size is stated for part of the rows, as once, few or many counts, or as a class when the clone is expanded.

d_call: TRBD1; v_call: TRBV20-1; j_call: TRBJ2-7; clone_size: -; cdr3_aa: CSARDGTGDYEQYF; cdr3_nt: TGCAGTGCTAGAGATGGAACAGGGGACTACGAGCAGTACTTC
d_call: -; v_call: TRBV11-2; j_call: TRBJ2-1; clone_size: -; cdr3_aa: CASSSYTRIIEQFF; cdr3_nt: TGTGCCAGCAGCTCATACACGCGAATCATTGAGCAGTTCTTC
d_call: -; v_call: TRBV7-9; j_call: TRBJ1-6; clone_size: few; cdr3_aa: CASSPSRGSPLHF; cdr3_nt: TGTGCCAGCAGCCCGTCTCGGGGTTCACCCCTCCACTTT
d_call: -; v_call: TRBV7-6; j_call: TRBJ2-7; clone_size: many; cdr3_aa: CASSSLWSTSSYEQYF; cdr3_nt: TGTGCCAGCAGCTCCCTGTGGAGCACCTCCTCCTACGAGCAGTACTTC
d_call: -; v_call: TRBV7-6; j_call: TRBJ1-1; clone_size: few; cdr3_aa: CASSLAPLGGTEAFF; cdr3_nt: TGTGCCAGCAGCTTAGCACCCCTCGGGGGCACTGAAGCTTTCTTT
d_call: -; v_call: TRBV5-1; j_call: TRBJ1-1; clone_size: few; cdr3_aa: CASSLVAGQNTEAFF; cdr3_nt: TGCGCCAGCAGCTTGGTGGCAGGGCAGAACACTGAAGCTTTCTTT
d_call: -; v_call: TRBV5-5; j_call: TRBJ1-1; clone_size: -; cdr3_aa: CASRSQGNSDTEAFF; cdr3_nt: TGTGCCAGCAGATCACAGGGAAACTCGGACACTGAAGCTTTCTTT
d_call: -; v_call: TRBV5-5; j_call: TRBJ1-2; clone_size: few; cdr3_aa: CASGQRAEVYGYTF; cdr3_nt: TGTGCCAGCGGCCAGCGGGCGGAGGTCTATGGCTACACCTTC
d_call: TRBD1; v_call: TRBV12-3/TRBV12-4; j_call: TRBJ1-4; clone_size: -; cdr3_aa: CASSFVGGVEKLFF; cdr3_nt: TGTGCCAGCAGTTTTGTAGGGGGCGTAGAAAAACTGTTTTTT
d_call: -; v_call: TRBV4-3; j_call: TRBJ2-7; clone_size: -; cdr3_aa: CASSQVQQAGPYEQYF; cdr3_nt: TGCGCCAGCAGCCAAGTTCAACAGGCCGGCCCTTACGAGCAGTACTTC
d_call: -; v_call: TRBV5-1; j_call: TRBJ1-1; clone_size: -; cdr3_aa: CASGEDAGFGTEAFF; cdr3_nt: TGCGCCAGCGGGGAGGACGCGGGTTTTGGCACTGAAGCTTTCTTT
d_call: TRBD1; v_call: TRBV24-1; j_call: TRBJ2-1; clone_size: -; cdr3_aa: CATSDFTGQNTEQFF; cdr3_nt: TGTGCCACCAGTGATTTCACGGGACAGAACACTGAGCAGTTCTTC
d_call: TRBD1; v_call: TRBV7-3; j_call: TRBJ2-2; clone_size: -; cdr3_aa: CASSLDRAETGELFF; cdr3_nt: TGTGCCAGCAGCTTGGACAGGGCGGAGACCGGGGAGCTGTTTTTT
d_call: -; v_call: TRBV28; j_call: TRBJ2-1; clone_size: many; cdr3_aa: CASSASFRTGFF; cdr3_nt: TGTGCCAGCAGTGCGTCTTTTAGGACGGGGTTCTTC
d_call: TRBD2; v_call: TRBV20-1; j_call: TRBJ2-5; clone_size: -; cdr3_aa: CSAPHSGNGQYF; cdr3_nt: TGCAGTGCTCCTCATAGCGGGAATGGCCAGTACTTC
d_call: TRBD2; v_call: TRBV10-3; j_call: TRBJ2-1; clone_size: few; cdr3_aa: CAISGGAPGTTSSYNEQFF; cdr3_nt: TGTGCCATCAGTGGAGGAGCGCCAGGGACTACGAGCTCCTACAATGAGCAGTTCTTC
d_call: TRBD1; v_call: TRBV28; j_call: TRBJ2-3; clone_size: -; cdr3_aa: CASKTGGSTDTQYF; cdr3_nt: TGTGCCAGTAAGACAGGGGGTAGCACAGATACGCAGTATTTT
d_call: -; v_call: TRBV5-6; j_call: TRBJ2-3; clone_size: many; cdr3_aa: CASSEGVRSTDTQYF; cdr3_nt: TGTGCCAGCAGCGAGGGGGTTAGAAGCACAGATACGCAGTATTTT
d_call: TRBD2; v_call: TRBV5-4; j_call: TRBJ2-2; clone_size: -; cdr3_aa: CASSFAGLADTGELFF; cdr3_nt: TGTGCCAGCAGCTTCGCGGGACTAGCTGACACCGGGGAGCTGTTTTTT
d_call: TRBD1; v_call: TRBV10-3; j_call: TRBJ2-7; clone_size: few; cdr3_aa: CAISGQGVTVRLYEQYF; cdr3_nt: TGTGCCATCAGTGGACAGGGCGTTACGGTTCGGCTCTACGAGCAGTACTTC
d_call: -; v_call: TRBV6-6; j_call: TRBJ1-2; clone_size: -; cdr3_aa: CASSPDVGQIVNYGYTF; cdr3_nt: TGTGCCAGCAGTCCAGATGTTGGTCAGATAGTTAACTATGGCTACACCTTC
d_call: -; v_call: TRBV6-1; j_call: TRBJ2-3; clone_size: few; cdr3_aa: CASSAGSSPDTQYF; cdr3_nt: TGTGCCAGCAGTGCAGGATCTTCACCCGATACGCAGTATTTT
d_call: -; v_call: TRBV9; j_call: TRBJ1-4; clone_size: few; cdr3_aa: CASSPRAAGNEKLFF; cdr3_nt: TGTGCCAGCAGCCCCCGGGCGGCAGGGAATGAAAAACTGTTTTTT
d_call: TRBD2; v_call: TRBV5-1; j_call: TRBJ2-1; clone_size: -; cdr3_aa: CASSLEFSGSYEQFF; cdr3_nt: TGCGCCAGCAGCTTGGAGTTTAGCGGGAGCTATGAGCAGTTCTTC
d_call: TRBD1; v_call: TRBV4-3; j_call: TRBJ1-5; clone_size: many; cdr3_aa: CASSQGGQGALNQPQHF; cdr3_nt: TGCGCCAGCAGCCAAGGAGGGCAGGGGGCCTTAAACCAGCCCCAGCATTTT
d_call: TRBD2; v_call: TRBV9; j_call: TRBJ2-1; clone_size: few; cdr3_aa: CASSVGLAGGRALLYYNEQFF; cdr3_nt: TGTGCCAGCAGCGTAGGACTAGCGGGAGGGCGGGCGCTGCTTTACTACAATGAGCAGTTCTTC
d_call: TRBD1; v_call: TRBV6-5; j_call: TRBJ1-4; clone_size: few; cdr3_aa: CASSYSGQENEKLFF; cdr3_nt: TGTGCCAGCAGTTACTCGGGACAGGAGAATGAAAAACTGTTTTTT
d_call: -; v_call: TRBV24-1; j_call: TRBJ2-5; clone_size: few; cdr3_aa: CATSDTSPGTETQYF; cdr3_nt: TGTGCCACCAGTGATACCTCACCAGGGACAGAGACCCAGTACTTC
d_call: TRBD1; v_call: TRBV5-1; j_call: TRBJ2-7; clone_size: -; cdr3_aa: CASSLGGTGVSYEQYF; cdr3_nt: TGCGCCAGCAGCTTGGGCGGGACAGGGGTCTCCTACGAGCAGTACTTC
d_call: TRBD1; v_call: TRBV12-3/TRBV12-4; j_call: TRBJ1-1; clone_size: many; cdr3_aa: CASSRGQEHTEAFF; cdr3_nt: TGTGCCAGCAGCCGGGGACAGGAGCACACTGAAGCTTTCTTT
d_call: TRBD1; v_call: TRBV27; j_call: TRBJ1-3; clone_size: few; cdr3_aa: CASSFGQGPGNTIYF; cdr3_nt: TGTGCCAGCAGTTTCGGACAGGGACCTGGAAACACCATATATTTT
d_call: -; v_call: TRBV28; j_call: TRBJ1-2; clone_size: -; cdr3_aa: CASRPSPSMGGYTF; cdr3_nt: TGTGCCAGCAGACCGAGCCCGAGTATGGGCGGCTACACCTTC
d_call: -; v_call: TRBV21-1; j_call: TRBJ1-5; clone_size: -; cdr3_aa: CASSLPSPNVRQGWVDQPQHF; cdr3_nt: TGTGCCAGCAGCCTCCCTTCCCCCAACGTCCGACAGGGGTGGGTTGATCAGCCCCAGCATTTT
d_call: -; v_call: TRBV6-1; j_call: TRBJ2-7; clone_size: -; cdr3_aa: CASRKDSVTYEQYF; cdr3_nt: TGTGCCAGCAGAAAAGACAGCGTGACCTACGAGCAGTACTTC
d_call: TRBD2; v_call: TRBV14; j_call: TRBJ2-1; clone_size: -; cdr3_aa: CASSQQAGVYNEQFF; cdr3_nt: TGTGCCAGCAGCCAACAAGCGGGAGTCTACAATGAGCAGTTCTTC
d_call: TRBD1; v_call: TRBV10-3; j_call: TRBJ1-5; clone_size: few; cdr3_aa: CAISKTGRDQPQHF; cdr3_nt: TGTGCCATCAGCAAGACAGGGCGGGACCAGCCCCAGCATTTT
d_call: -; v_call: TRBV29-1; j_call: TRBJ2-1; clone_size: few; cdr3_aa: CSVEVGSSDSYNEQFF; cdr3_nt: TGCAGCGTTGAAGTCGGGTCTAGCGACTCCTACAATGAGCAGTTCTTC
d_call: -; v_call: TRBV12-3/TRBV12-4; j_call: TRBJ2-5; clone_size: -; cdr3_aa: CASSLVGVLETQYF; cdr3_nt: TGTGCCAGCAGTTTAGTAGGGGTTCTAGAGACCCAGTACTTC
d_call: -; v_call: TRBV6-1; j_call: TRBJ1-1; clone_size: few; cdr3_aa: CASRVVNTEAFF; cdr3_nt: TGTGCCAGCCGCGTCGTGAACACTGAAGCTTTCTTT
d_call: TRBD1; v_call: TRBV29-1; j_call: TRBJ1-2; clone_size: few; cdr3_aa: CSAEGDRSGYTF; cdr3_nt: TGCAGCGCCGAAGGGGACAGGTCCGGCTACACCTTC